This entry lists 23 T cell receptor beta chains sequenced from one sample in a study of blood T cells in healthy people across ages. A sample-barcoded 5' primer and a J-beta primer mix were used in a second PCR of roughly 6 to 11 cycles. A single record per CDR3 protein comes from TCRdb applying MiXCR to the 5' RACE reads. The repertoire holds about 1.6 million distinct CDR3 sequences, with roughly 30% as singletons. Sequencing was performed on blood. These receptors were collected from a woman aged 30 to 39 in good health.

This clonotype was counted a few times. This chain connects TRBV4-1 to TRBJ2-7; D is ambiguous. The CDR3 is 13 residues long. With 6 bases removed from V and 2 bases from J, the gap between germline ends came to 11 bases. CDR1 and CDR2 (germline): MGHRA, YSYEKL. The CDR3 loop reads CASSQTAPYEQYF. The CDR3 nucleotides read TGCGCCAGCAGTCAGACGGCCCCCTACGAGCAGTACTTC.

The chain is built from TRBV24-1 and TRBJ2-7; 7 bases are a match to TRBD1. Trimming cost V 4 bases and J 6 bases; bases outside gene matches: 5. Germline V gene sequence: CDR1 KGHDR, CDR2 SFDVKD. The CDR3 loop spans 13 amino acids. Written as DNA, the CDR3 is TGTGCCACCAGTGACTATCCAGGGGGCGAGCAGTACTTC. Amino acids: CATSDYPGGEQYF.

This clonotype was counted between two and nine times. The chain carries TRBV7-9 and TRBJ2-5, with D uncertain. Germline loops: CDR1 SEHNR, CDR2 FQNEAQ (reference sequence). This CDR3 is built from 16 residues. With 5 bases removed from V and 5 bases from J, the gap between germline ends came to 21 bases. DNA of the CDR3: TGTGCCAGCAGCCCCAGCCTGGCAGACCCCCAGGAGACCCAGTACTTC. Translated: CASSPSLADPQETQYF.

This clonotype was seen repeatedly, ten times or more. V and J are TRBV7-2 and TRBJ2-3; a possible D gene is TRBD1 (5 bases). Germline V CDR1 and CDR2: SGHTA, FQGNSA. V lost 5 bases and J 1 base, leaving 7 bases between the germline ends. The CDR3 runs 13 residues. CDR3 protein: CASSVRGTDTQYF. The CDR3 bases are TGTGCCAGCAGCGTCAGGGGCACAGATACGCAGTATTTT.

The sample holds a few counts of this clonotype. The CDR3 sequence is CASSYGLGADEQFF. The CDR3 nucleotides are TGTGCCAGCAGTTACGGGCTGGGGGCCGATGAGCAGTTCTTC. The rearrangement joins TRBV6-2 or TRBV6-3 to TRBJ2-1, with D maybe TRBD1 (6 bases). CDR1 and CDR2 (germline): MNHEY, SVGEGT. The V end lost 2 bases, the J end lost 8 bases, and 13 bases lay between the germline ends. The CDR3 has 14 amino acids.

This clonotype has more than one count but fewer than ten. A junction end diverges from the germline sequence, so it may reflect a read error. The chain uses TRBV20-1 and TRBJ1-1; the D is unclear. From germline, CDR1 is DFQATT and CDR2 SNEGSKA (reference sequence). The CDR3 totals 14 residues. CDR3 sequence: CSARDATRNTEAFF. In DNA form, the CDR3 reads TGTAGTGCTAGAGATGCGACCCGAAACACTGAAGCTTTCTTT.

This chain links TRBV21-1 with TRBJ1-2; TRBD1, the table's D call, lacks a check against the DNA. TRBV21-1 is shown as a pseudogene. CDR3 size: 16 residues. CDR3 DNA sequence: TGTGCCAGCAGCAAAGAGGGGGACAGGGCACCTTATGGCTACACCTTC. Translating gives CASSKEGDRAPYGYTF.

This clonotype appeared a few times. The rearrangement joins TRBV6-2 or TRBV6-3 to TRBJ2-3; 7 bases align to TRBD2. The germline CDR1 and CDR2 sequences are MNHEY and SVGEGT. The CDR3 contains 15 residues. Losses at the gene ends were 10 bases for V and 5 bases for J; bases not matched to a gene: 15. The CDR3 is CATKRGRAVGDTQYF. DNA of the CDR3: TGTGCCACCAAAAGAGGGAGGGCGGTAGGAGATACGCAGTATTTT.

V and J are TRBV4-2 and TRBJ1-1; D may be TRBD1 (5 bases). Trimming removed 8 bases from V and 0 bases from J, with 10 bases in between. The CDR3 sequence is 13 residues long. CDR1 and CDR2 from the germline V gene are LGHNA and YNFKEQ. The CDR3 nucleotides are TGTGCCAGCGGCGGGGCAATGAACACTGAAGCTTTCTTT. This translates into CASGGAMNTEAFF.

This clonotype was seen ten or more times. This sequence joins TRBV10-3 and TRBJ2-5; D might be TRBD1 (5 bases). Germline V gives CDR1 ENHRY, CDR2 SYGVKD. The V and J ends lost 9 bases and 5 bases respectively, with 16 bases between them. This CDR3 has 13 amino acids. CDR3 protein: CAIGASDTETQYF. CDR3 DNA: TGTGCCATTGGGGCCTCAGACACGGAGACCCAGTACTTC.

The chain links TRBV20-1 to TRBJ2-5, with 9 bases aligning to TRBD2. Germline V gene sequence: CDR1 DFQATT, CDR2 SNEGSKA (reference sequence). V lost 0 bases to trimming and J lost 11 bases; unmatched junction nucleotides: 10. The CDR3 extends over 14 amino acids. CDR3 nucleotides: TGCAGTGCTAGAGAGCGGGAGGGCCGTGGGTGGCAGTACTTC. This sequence encodes CSAREREGRGWQYF.

This clonotype was picked up a small number of times. The chain is built from TRBV20-1 and TRBJ1-5; the D is unclear. V lost 0 bases to trimming and J lost 0 bases, with 15 bases between them. The CDR3 is 17 amino acids. Per germline, CDR1 DFQATT and CDR2 SNEGSKA (reference sequence). The CDR3 spells CSARDRRRGYSNQPQHF. The CDR3 coding sequence is TGCAGTGCTAGAGACCGCCGTCGGGGTTATAGCAATCAGCCCCAGCATTTT.

To note about this clonotype: One end of the junction varies from germline; a read error may be responsible. The genes are TRBV20-1 and TRBJ2-2; D is perhaps TRBD2 (6 bases). The CDR3 is 13 amino acids. CDR1 is DFQATT, CDR2 SNEGSKA, per germline (reference sequence). CDR3 amino acids: CSAYRELGGERFF. CDR3 bases: TGCAGTGCTTACCGGGAGCTTGGCGGGGAGCGGTTTTTT.

This chain uses TRBV20-1 with TRBJ1-5; 7 nucleotides align to TRBD1. CDR1 is DFQATT and CDR2 is SNEGSKA in the germline V gene (reference sequence). This CDR3 contains 14 residues. The V gene end was trimmed by 5 bases and the J gene end by 6 bases; junction bases not matched to a gene: 10. In nucleotides, the CDR3 is TGCAGTGCTGGGGGTGACAGGGTAAGTCAGCCCCAGCATTTT. Protein: CSAGGDRVSQPQHF.

CDR3 nucleotides: TGTGCCAGCAGCCAAGATACGTCCTCTAGCGGCTACAATGAGCAGTTCTTC. Translation: CASSQDTSSSGYNEQFF. The gene calls are TRBV4-2 and TRBJ2-1, with TRBD2 matching 7 bases. Germline V gene lookup returns CDR1 LGHNA and CDR2 YNFKEQ. The CDR3 consists of 17 residues. After removal of 0 bases from V and 3 bases from J, the junction contained 8 bases not matched to a gene.

The table lists this clonotype with a few counts. The V gene is TRBV5-6, the J gene TRBJ2-1; D is unclear. The germline gives CDR1 SGHDT, CDR2 YYEEEE. The CDR3 totals 13 residues. The V end lost 4 bases, the J end lost 9 bases, and 14 bases lay between the germline ends. The CDR3 DNA is TGTGCCAGCAGCCCTCGTGCCCTGGGTGAGCAGTTCTTC. Amino acids: CASSPRALGEQFF.

The V gene is TRBV28, the J gene TRBJ1-4; no reliable D call. The CDR3 covers 12 residues. V was clipped by 8 bases and J by 4 bases, with 8 bases between them. Germline lookup yields CDR1 MDHEN and CDR2 SYDVKM. CDR3 residues: CASLGLNEKLFF. CDR3 coding DNA: TGTGCCAGCTTAGGACTTAATGAAAAACTGTTTTTT. The variable domain in full, completed from reference TRBV28 and TRBJ1-4, reads DVKVTQSSRYLVKRTGEKVFLECVQDMDHENMFWYRQDPGLGLRLIYFSYDVKMKEKGDIPEGYSVSREKKERFSLILESASTNQTSMYLCASLGLNEKLFFGSGTQLSVL.

The rearrangement joins TRBV6-1 to TRBJ1-1; D remains ambiguous. Germline lookup yields CDR1 MNHNS and CDR2 SASEGT. Trimming removed 7 bases from V and 5 bases from J, with 11 bases in between. The CDR3 length is 12 residues. In DNA form, the CDR3 reads TGTGCCAGCAAGCCTGGGTGGACTGAAGCTTTCTTT. It yields the protein CASKPGWTEAFF.

This clonotype was counted only a few times. The DNA of the CDR3 is TGTGCCAGCAGCGCTTCGGGACTTTCCTACAATGAGCAGTACTTC. Residues: CASSASGLSYNEQYF. The chain has TRBV9 and TRBJ2-7; D perhaps matches TRBD2 (6 bases). CDR1 is SGDLS, CDR2 YYNGEE, per germline. V was trimmed by 3 bases and J by 7 bases, leaving 20 bases between them. This CDR3 is 15 amino acids long.

This clonotype was counted a few times. V gene TRBV6-1 combines with J gene TRBJ1-4; TRBD1 matches at 10 bases. The CDR3 totals 14 residues. CDR1 MNHNS and CDR2 SASEGT come from the germline V gene. V gave up 1 base and J gave up 7 bases; unmatched junction bases: 0. In nucleotides, the CDR3 is TGTGCCAGCAGTGAAGGACAGGGGGCTGAAAAACTGTTTTTT. This encodes CASSEGQGAEKLFF.

This clonotype appeared a single time. The chain recombines TRBV6-5 with TRBJ2-2; D call uncertain. V was pared by 2 bases and J by 5 bases, with 24 bases between. The CDR3 spans 19 residues. The germline V gene has CDR1 MNHEY and CDR2 SVGAGI. The CDR3 is CASSYPRQSAPPETGELFF. CDR3 DNA sequence: TGTGCCAGCAGTTACCCGAGACAATCGGCGCCCCCTGAAACCGGGGAGCTGTTTTTT.

The chain uses TRBV3-1 and TRBJ1-3; D not certain. Germline V gene data show CDR1 as LGHDT and CDR2 as YNNKEL (reference sequence). V lost 8 bases and J lost 0, with 8 bases in between. The CDR3 is 13 residues long. The DNA of the CDR3 is TGTGCCAGCCGGCGGAACTCTGGAAACACCATATATTTT. Encoded protein: CASRRNSGNTIYF.

This clonotype was recorded only once. The rearrangement joins TRBV7-9 to TRBJ2-2, with 7 bases fitting TRBD1. CDR1 is SEHNR, CDR2 FQNEAQ, per germline (reference sequence). J lost 3 bases, V lost 6 bases, and 4 bases had no gene match. The CDR3 is 14 residues long. The DNA of the CDR3 is TGTGCCAGCAGGTTCGACAGGGACACCGGGGAGCTGTTTTTT. It specifies CASRFDRDTGELFF. The variable domain in full, completed from reference TRBV7-9 and TRBJ2-2, reads DTGVSQNPRHKITKRGQNVTFRCDPISEHNRLYWYRQTLGQGPEFLTYFQNEAQLEKSRLLSDRFSAERPKGSFSTLEIQRTEQGDSAMYLCASRFDRDTGELFFGEGSRLTVL.